This passage covers 8 T cell receptor beta chains from one sample sequenced in a study of T cell repertoires in aging, cancer and after chemotherapy. Rearranged V-D-J TRB sequences were amplified with a mixed TRB-A/B primer pool. TCRdb passed the multiplex PCR reads through MiXCR, listing each CDR3 protein once. This sample yields 1,800 or so distinct CDR3 sequences, of which 20% to 25% are seen a single time; roughly three fifths belongs to the top ten. Peripheral blood genomic DNA, not sorted cells or RNA, was the template. Sequencing was carried out using blood. The source of these receptors is a human donor with a solid tumor.

This clonotype was seen only a few times. For the CDR3, the DNA is TGCAGTGCTAGAGATCGAGGGGCGCCCCTTCTGGATAACTATGGCTACACCTTC. Translating it yields CSARDRGAPLLDNYGYTF. The V call is TRBV20-1, the J call TRBJ1-2, with D possibly matching TRBD1 (5 bases). The germline CDR1 and CDR2 sequences are DFQATT and SNEGSKA (reference sequence). Trimming shortened V by 0 bases and J by 1 base, and 21 bases separated the two germline ends. The CDR3 is made up of 18 amino acids.

This clonotype was seen a handful of times. The chain combines TRBV20-1 with TRBJ2-1; 9 nucleotides agree with TRBD2. CDR1 is DFQATT, CDR2 SNEGSKA, per germline (reference sequence). There are 15 residues in the CDR3. Unmatched junction bases numbered 5, after V lost 3 bases and J lost 2 bases. CDR3 protein: CSASWAGGPYNEQFF. The CDR3 DNA sequence: TGCAGTGCTAGTTGGGCGGGAGGGCCCTACAATGAGCAGTTCTTC.

This clonotype was recorded once. A read error may be the cause here, since a much bigger clone is one base away. V gene TRBV6-4 combines with J gene TRBJ2-1; D possibly corresponds to TRBD1 (6 bases). CDR3 length: 13 amino acids. Germline V gene sequence: CDR1 MRHNA, CDR2 SNTAGT. CDR3 in amino acids: CARSDSRGHEQFF. In DNA, the CDR3 is TGTGCCAGAAGTGATTCCAGGGGCCATGAGCAGTTCTTC.

V and J are TRBV20-1 and TRBJ1-4; 7 bases are a match to TRBD1. CDR1 and CDR2 (germline): DFQATT, SNEGSKA (reference sequence). This CDR3 spans 17 amino acids. Losses at the gene ends were 5 bases for V and 5 bases for J; bases not matched to a gene: 17. The chain's CDR3 is CSAPNPKEDRQNEKLFF. The CDR3 DNA follows: TGCAGTGCTCCTAACCCCAAGGAGGACAGGCAGAATGAAAAACTGTTTTTT.

This chain uses TRBV5-6 with TRBJ2-1, with D possibly called TRBD1 or TRBD2 (5 bases each). The length of the CDR3 is 13 residues. Per the germline V gene, CDR1 is SGHDT and CDR2 is YYEEEE. V lost 4 bases and J lost 4, with 9 bases in between. The CDR3 DNA reads as TGTGCCAGCAGCCCGGGACCTTACAATGAGCAGTTCTTC. It specifies CASSPGPYNEQFF.

V gene TRBV7-6 combines with J gene TRBJ2-3; either TRBD1 or TRBD2 may fit D (5 bases each). The V and J ends lost 2 bases and 5 bases respectively, with 8 bases between them. Germline V CDR1 and CDR2: SGHVS, FNYEAQ. CDR3 length equals 13 residues. The CDR3 nucleotides read TGTGCCAGCAGCTTAATGGGGGTAGATACGCAGTATTTT. Translating it yields CASSLMGVDTQYF.

This clonotype was counted a few times. The chain couples TRBV18 to TRBJ1-1, with 9 bases that match TRBD1. The V gene's germline CDR1 is KGHSH and CDR2 LQKENI. Losses at the gene ends were 10 bases for V and 6 bases for J; bases not matched to a gene: 9. CDR3 length: 13 amino acids. The CDR3 DNA reads TGTGCCACCCAAGCCGGGACAGGGCCTGAAGCTTTCTTT. This encodes CATQAGTGPEAFF.

This clonotype is termed medium-sized (0.01 to 0.1%). This chain connects TRBV12-3 or TRBV12-4 to TRBJ1-2; TRBD1 might be the D (6 bases). Trimming left V 4 bases short and J 3 bases short, with 18 bases between. The CDR3 is made up of 16 amino acids. CDR3 sequence: CASSSYHPSGDYGYTF. The CDR3 DNA reads as TGTGCCAGCAGTTCTTACCACCCTTCAGGGGACTATGGCTACACCTTC.